This paragraph reports one TCR beta chain. The antigen is not known. The sample belongs to a study of post-analysis software for immune sequencing data. TCR beta libraries were prepared from cDNA with unique molecular identifiers. TCRdb reanalysed the PCR reads using MiXCR and keeps one entry per CDR3 protein. The table includes under 650,000 distinct CDR3 sequences, 40% to 50% detected once. The length of the CDR3 is 15 residues. Per germline, CDR1 MDHEN and CDR2 SYDVKM. Overall study findings and caveats: Patients used about 5 TRBV segments, including TRBV5-6, TRBV5-1 and TRBV20-1, more often than controls. Strong co-clustering by F measure linked samples that shared a preparation batch. Comparison with controls showed significantly lower normalized Chao1 diversity in multiple sclerosis patients.

Sequences were obtained from blood. The rearrangement joins TRBV28 to TRBJ2-1, with TRBD2 identical over 8 bases. The end of the DNA fits TRBJ2-7 better, so the J call may be wrong. The TCR originated in a girl between 10 and 17 years old with multiple sclerosis. The CDR3 DNA reads as TGTGCCAGCAGTTTTCCGCCCACGGGAGGGGGTGAGCAGTACTTC. Its translation: CASSFPPTGGGEQYF.